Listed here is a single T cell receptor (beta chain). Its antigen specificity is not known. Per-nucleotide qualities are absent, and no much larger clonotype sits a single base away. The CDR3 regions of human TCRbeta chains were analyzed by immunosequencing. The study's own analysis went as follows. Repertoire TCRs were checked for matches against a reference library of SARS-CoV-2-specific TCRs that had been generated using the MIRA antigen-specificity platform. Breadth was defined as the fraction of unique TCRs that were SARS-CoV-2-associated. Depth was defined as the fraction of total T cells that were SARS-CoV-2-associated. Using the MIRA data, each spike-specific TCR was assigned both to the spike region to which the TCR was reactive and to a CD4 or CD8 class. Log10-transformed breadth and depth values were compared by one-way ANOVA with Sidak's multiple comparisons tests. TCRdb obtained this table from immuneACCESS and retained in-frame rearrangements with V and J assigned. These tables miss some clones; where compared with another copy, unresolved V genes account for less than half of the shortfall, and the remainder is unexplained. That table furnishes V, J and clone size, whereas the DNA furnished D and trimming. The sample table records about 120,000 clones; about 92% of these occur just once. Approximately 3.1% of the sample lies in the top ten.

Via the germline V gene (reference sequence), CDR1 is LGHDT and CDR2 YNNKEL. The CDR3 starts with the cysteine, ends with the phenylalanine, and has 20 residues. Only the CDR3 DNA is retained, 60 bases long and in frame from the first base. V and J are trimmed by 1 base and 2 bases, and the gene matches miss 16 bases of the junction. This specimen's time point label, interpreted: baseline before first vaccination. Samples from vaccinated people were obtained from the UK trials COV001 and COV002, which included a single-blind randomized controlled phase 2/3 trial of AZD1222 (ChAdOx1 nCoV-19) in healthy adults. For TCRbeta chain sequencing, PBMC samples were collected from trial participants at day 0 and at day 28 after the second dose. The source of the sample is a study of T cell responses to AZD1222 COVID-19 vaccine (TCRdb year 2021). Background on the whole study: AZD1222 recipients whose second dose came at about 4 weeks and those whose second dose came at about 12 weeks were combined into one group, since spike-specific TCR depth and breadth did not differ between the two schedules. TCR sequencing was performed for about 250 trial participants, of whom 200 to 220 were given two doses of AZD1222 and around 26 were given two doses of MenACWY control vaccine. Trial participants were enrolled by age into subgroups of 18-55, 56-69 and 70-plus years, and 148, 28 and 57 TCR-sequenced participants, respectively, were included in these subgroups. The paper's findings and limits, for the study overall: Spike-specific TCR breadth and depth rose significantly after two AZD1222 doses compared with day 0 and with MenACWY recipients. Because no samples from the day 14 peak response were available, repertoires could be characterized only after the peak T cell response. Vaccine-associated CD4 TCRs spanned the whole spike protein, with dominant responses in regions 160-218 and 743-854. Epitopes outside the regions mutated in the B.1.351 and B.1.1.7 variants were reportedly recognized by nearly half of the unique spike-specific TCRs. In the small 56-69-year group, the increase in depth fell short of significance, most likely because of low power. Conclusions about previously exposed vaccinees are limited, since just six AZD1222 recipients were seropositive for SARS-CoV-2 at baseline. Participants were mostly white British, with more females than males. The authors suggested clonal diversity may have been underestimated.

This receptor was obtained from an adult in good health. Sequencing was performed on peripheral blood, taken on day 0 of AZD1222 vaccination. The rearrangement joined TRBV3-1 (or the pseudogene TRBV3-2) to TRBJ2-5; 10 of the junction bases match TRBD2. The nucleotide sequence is TGTGCCAGCAGCCAAGTGATGCCGACCGGGACTAGCGCGAAGCAAGAGACCCAGTACTTC. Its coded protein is CASSQVMPTGTSAKQETQYF.